A selection of T cell receptor beta chains follows, all from one sample in a study of T-cell memory formation after mild COVID-19. TCRdb fed the 5' RACE reads into MiXCR, producing one record per CDR3 protein. This sample carries 50,000 to 60,000 distinct CDR3 sequences, around 30% of them seen once, and the ten largest clones take more than 40%. Sample: PBMCs or a T cell subset sorted from them (not recorded which). The receptors derive from a man between 18 and 35 years old who had mild COVID-19 (a few samples of this study predate the infection). Cell type and time point are not known. Each CDR3 is given with its conserved first and last residue. Size tells how often a clone was seen (once, few, many) or the class of an expanded clone, and some rows leave it out.

cdr3_aa | v_call | clone_size | j_call
CASSTTSGEGTQYF | TRBV12-3/TRBV12-4 | few | TRBJ2-5
CASSQLGWGTGPTDTQYF | TRBV14 | few | TRBJ2-3
CASNRQGNTGELFF | TRBV25-1 | . | TRBJ2-2
CATSDGDTTDTQYF | TRBV24-1 | few | TRBJ2-3
CASSLSSLSYNEKFF | TRBV11-2 | . | TRBJ2-1
CASSYGQQLFF | TRBV6-5 | . | TRBJ2-2
CASSATSGNTGELFF | TRBV7-9 | . | TRBJ2-2
CASSSRGLVNTEAFF | TRBV5-1 | few | TRBJ1-1
CASSPAGANTGELFF | TRBV6-5 | few | TRBJ2-2
CSVVLDSSYEQYF | TRBV29-1 | few | TRBJ2-7
CASSPGSGYRADTQYF | TRBV7-9 | . | TRBJ2-3
CASSSGARTYNEQFF | TRBV11-2 | many | TRBJ2-1
CASRRPRVGLSYGYTF | TRBV11-2 | . | TRBJ1-2